A single sample gave rise to the 5 T cell receptor beta chains below, sequenced in a study of neoadjuvant anti-PD-1 for oral cavity cancer. This sample's time point: after neoadjuvant nivolumab, at surgical resection. The table came from immunoSEQ multiplex PCR; TCRdb's copy has only in-frame clones and leaves some out. The repertoire holds tens of thousands of clones, with approximately 85% as singletons. Material: PBMCs, obtained after nivolumab (anti-PD-1) treatment. The receptors were gathered from a person aged 35 to 85 with oral cavity squamous cell carcinoma.

The V call is TRBV28, the J call TRBJ1-2; a possible D gene is TRBD1 (6 bases). Trimming cost V 7 bases and J 4 bases, with 16 bases left between them. CDR1 is MDHEN, CDR2 SYDVKM, per germline. The CDR3 length is 14 residues. CDR3 sequence (DNA): TGTGCCAGCATCCATGCACAGGGAGCCTATGGCTACACCTTC. Amino acids: CASIHAQGAYGYTF.

This rearrangement joins TRBV11-2 to TRBJ1-2; 7 nucleotides match TRBD1. The CDR3 extends over 16 amino acids. V dropped 5 bases and J dropped 6; count of bases not matched to a gene: 15. Per germline, CDR1 SGHAT and CDR2 FQNNGV. The CDR3 nucleotides are TGTGCCAGCAGCGAATGGCTAGGGGGCGCGTCCGATGGCTACACCTTC. It specifies CASSEWLGGASDGYTF.

The rearrangement joins TRBV29-1 to TRBJ2-6; D is uncertain. Germline V gene sequence: CDR1 SQVTM, CDR2 ANQGSEA. CDR3 length: 13 residues. Deletions cut 2 bases from V and 2 bases from J, with 4 bases between. CDR3 region: CSVETAGANVLTF. Here the CDR3 DNA reads TGCAGCGTTGAAACAGCTGGGGCCAACGTCCTGACTTTC.

V is TRBV25-1 and J is TRBJ1-5, with D possibly matching TRBD1 (6 bases). The CDR3 consists of 13 residues. Germline V gene data show CDR1 as MGHDK and CDR2 as SYGVNS. Between the trimmed V and J ends, which lost 6 bases and 7 bases, there was a span of 13 bases. The CDR3 protein is CASRQGPGQPQHF. CDR3 in DNA: TGTGCCAGCAGACAGGGTCCAGGGCAGCCCCAGCATTTT.

The chain employs TRBV10-3 and TRBJ2-1; no reliable D call. Germline V gene lookup returns CDR1 ENHRY and CDR2 SYGVKD. CDR3 length equals 15 residues. Trimming took off 4 bases at V and 0 bases at J, with 10 bases between the two ends. As DNA, the CDR3 is TGTGCCATCAGTGGGCAGCTCAGCTCCTACAATGAGCAGTTCTTC. Translating gives CAISGQLSSYNEQFF.